Following are 28 T cell receptor beta chains from one sample sequenced in a study of shared clonotypes between healthy human individuals. Repertoires were generated with immunoSEQ multiplex PCR, while TCRdb's copy carries only in-frame clones and drops some. The repertoire holds more than 1.2 million clones, with 98% as singletons. Material for sequencing was naive CD4+ T cells sorted from blood. Subset here: CD45RA+ positively selected. Receptor source: a man aged 25 to 45 in good health.

The CDR3 coding sequence is TGCGCCAGCAGCCAAGGGGACAGGAAAAATCAGCCCCAGCATTTT. Its translation is CASSQGDRKNQPQHF. This rearrangement joins TRBV4-1 to TRBJ1-5; TRBD1 matches at 8 bases. V lost 1 base and J lost 4; bases outside the gene matches: 3. Germline V gene lookup returns CDR1 MGHRA and CDR2 YSYEKL. The CDR3 has 15 amino acids.

The rearrangement uses TRBV14 and TRBJ2-7; possible D gene TRBD1, 5 bases. The CDR3 sequence is 14 residues long. V lost 4 bases and J lost 0, with 10 bases in between. Per the germline V gene, CDR1 is SGHDN and CDR2 is FVKESK. Here the CDR3 reads CASSPVGVSYEQYF. The DNA for the CDR3 is TGTGCCAGCAGCCCCGTAGGGGTCTCCTACGAGCAGTACTTC.

The chain links TRBV9 to TRBJ2-1, with 12 bases fitting TRBD2. Germline V gives CDR1 SGDLS, CDR2 YYNGEE. This CDR3 is built from 18 residues. The V gene end was trimmed by 4 bases and the J gene end by 2 bases; junction bases not matched to a gene: 10. CDR3 nucleotides: TGTGCCAGCAGCCCTAGCGGGAGGGCCATCAGCCCCTACAATGAGCAGTTCTTC. Protein product: CASSPSGRAISPYNEQFF.

The chain is built from TRBV28 and TRBJ1-5; TRBD1 aligns across 7 bases. V was clipped by 5 bases and J by 0 bases; unmatched bases: 10. The germline CDR1 and CDR2 sequences are MDHEN and SYDVKM. This CDR3 contains 17 residues. CDR3 sequence reads: CASSTRRGQLSNQPQHF. The DNA of the CDR3 is TGTGCCAGCAGTACTCGCAGGGGACAGCTTAGCAATCAGCCCCAGCATTTT.

The chain couples TRBV10-1 to TRBJ2-1; D is unclear. Trimming stripped 2 bases from V and 4 bases from J, with 12 bases between. The germline CDR1 and CDR2 sequences are WNHNN and SYGVQD (reference sequence). The CDR3 sequence is 15 residues long. CDR3 nucleotides: TGCGCCAGCAGTGAGACCTCCGCCCCATACAATGAGCAGTTCTTC. Translated, it gives CASSETSAPYNEQFF.

The chain joins TRBV10-3 to TRBJ2-5; D call uncertain. CDR3 size: 12 residues. Germline V gene data show CDR1 as ENHRY and CDR2 as SYGVKD. Trimming cost V 4 bases and J 5 bases, with 8 bases left between them. The CDR3 protein is CAISGSLETQYF. For the CDR3, the DNA is TGTGCCATCAGTGGGAGTCTGGAGACCCAGTACTTC.

The chain couples TRBV4-2 to TRBJ2-1, with D uncertain. CDR3 length: 11 amino acids. V lost 4 bases to trimming and J lost 14 bases, with 12 bases between them. Looked up from germline, CDR1 is LGHNA and CDR2 is YNFKEQ. The CDR3 protein is CASSRELEKFF. CDR3 sequence (DNA): TGTGCCAGCAGCCGAGAACTGGAAAAGTTCTTC.

V gene TRBV2 combines with J gene TRBJ2-1; 8 nucleotides line up with TRBD1. Germline CDR1 and CDR2: SNHLY and FYNNEI. V shed 1 base, J shed 9 bases, and the junction held 8 bases outside the gene matches. The CDR3 runs to 15 residues. The CDR3, as DNA: TGTGCCAGCAGTGAAGGGGAGACAGGGGTTTTTGAGCAGTTCTTC. This codes for CASSEGETGVFEQFF.

The chain joins TRBV15 to TRBJ1-2; no clear D gene. The CDR3 is 13 residues long. CDR1 and CDR2 (germline): LNHNV, YYDKDF (reference sequence). Trimming stripped 6 bases from V and 7 bases from J, with 15 bases between. CDR3 loop: CATRAFEATGYTF. The CDR3, as DNA: TGTGCCACCAGGGCTTTTGAAGCTACTGGCTACACCTTC.

The chain couples TRBV4-1 to TRBJ2-6; the match to TRBD1 covers 9 bases. Germline-derived CDR1 and CDR2 are MGHRA and YSYEKL. The length of the CDR3 is 17 residues. With 4 bases clipped from V and 2 bases from J, the junction kept 6 bases outside the gene matches. The CDR3: CASSLDRTGAGANVLTF. CDR3 bases: TGCGCCAGCAGCCTAGACCGGACAGGGGCTGGGGCCAACGTCCTGACTTTC.

The V gene is TRBV7-2, the J gene TRBJ2-1; TRBD2 aligns across 9 bases. V trimming: 5 bases; J trimming: 8 bases; junction bases outside the gene matches: 4. This CDR3 comprises 13 residues. Germline V gene sequence: CDR1 SGHTA, CDR2 FQGNSA. The CDR3 reads CASSHGTSYEQFF. The CDR3 DNA reads as TGTGCCAGCAGCCACGGGACTAGCTATGAGCAGTTCTTC.

Points on this clone: Other DNA sequences of this sample code for an identical CDR3. The V call is TRBV18, the J call TRBJ2-7; possible D gene TRBD1, 6 bases. CDR1 KGHSH and CDR2 LQKENI come from the germline V gene. This CDR3 comprises 14 residues. V was clipped by 3 bases and J by 2 bases, with 11 bases between them. CDR3 protein: CASSPPGQPYEQYF. The CDR3 DNA follows: TGTGCCAGCTCACCCCCGGGACAACCCTACGAGCAGTACTTC. The variable domain in full, with the rest retrieved from reference TRBV18 and TRBJ2-7, is NAGVMQNPRHLVRRRGQEARLRCSPMKGHSHVYWYRQLPEEGLKFMVYLQKENIIDESGMPKERFSAEFPKEGPSILRIQQVVRGDSAAYFCASSPPGQPYEQYFGPGTRLTVT.

J is TRBJ2-1 and V is TRBV18; maybe TRBD2 (6 bases). Germline V CDR1 and CDR2: KGHSH, LQKENI. This CDR3 has 16 residues. Trimming took off 0 bases at V and 3 bases at J, with 12 bases between the two ends. The DNA of the CDR3 is TGTGCCAGCTCACCACCGGGCCCCGGGGGCTACAATGAGCAGTTCTTC. Translated, it gives CASSPPGPGGYNEQFF.

This chain connects TRBV7-3 to TRBJ2-3; TRBD2 agrees at 14 bases. CDR1 is SGHTA and CDR2 is FQGTGA in the germline V gene. The CDR3 runs to 18 residues. J was trimmed by 6 bases and V by 3 bases; bases with no gene match: 11. The CDR3 DNA sequence: TGTGCCAGCAGCTTCCACCCCGGGACTAGCGGGAGCGCTGATACGCAGTATTTT. This codes for CASSFHPGTSGSADTQYF.

This sequence joins TRBV19 and TRBJ2-5; a possible D gene is TRBD2 (6 bases). This CDR3 spans 13 amino acids. The germline gives CDR1 LNHDA, CDR2 SQIVND (reference sequence). The V and J ends lost 7 bases and 5 bases respectively, with 14 bases between them. This CDR3 reads CASTPGSHETQYF. CDR3 in DNA: TGTGCCAGTACCCCCGGGAGTCATGAGACCCAGTACTTC. The variable domain in full, completed from reference TRBV19 and TRBJ2-5, reads DGGITQSPKYLFRKEGQNVTLSCEQNLNHDAMYWYRQDPGQGLRLIYYSQIVNDFQKGDIAEGYSVSREKKESFPLTVTSAQKNPTAFYLCASTPGSHETQYFGPGTRLLVL.

V is TRBV15 and J is TRBJ1-2; D may be TRBD1 (5 bases). Germline V CDR1 and CDR2: LNHNV, YYDKDF (reference sequence). V lost 5 bases and J lost 0, with 7 bases in between. The CDR3 totals 13 residues. CDR3 residues: CATSRDSNYGYTF. CDR3 DNA: TGTGCCACCAGCCGGGACTCTAACTATGGCTACACCTTC.

The chain employs TRBV6-1 and TRBJ2-3, with a weak D call TRBD2 (6 bases). The V end lost 3 bases, the J end lost 5 bases, and 15 bases lay between the germline ends. CDR3 size: 15 residues. Germline assignment: CDR1 MNHNS and CDR2 SASEGT. The CDR3 is CASSDRPGEEDTQYF. CDR3 DNA: TGTGCCAGCAGTGATAGACCCGGGGAGGAAGATACGCAGTATTTT.

This clone was detected once. The chain combines TRBV7-9 with TRBJ2-2, with 7 bases lining up with TRBD2. CDR1 and CDR2 (germline): SEHNR, FQNEAQ (reference sequence). The trim removed 3 bases at V and 4 bases at J, leaving 5 bases unmatched. The CDR3 is 15 amino acids. CDR3 nucleotides: TGTGCCAGCAGCTTGGGAGGGCCTAGCACCGGGGAGCTGTTTTTT. It yields the protein CASSLGGPSTGELFF.

This chain joins TRBV2 and TRBJ2-5; no reliable D call. Germline values: CDR1 SNHLY, CDR2 FYNNEI. Deletions cut 5 bases from V and 5 bases from J, with 6 bases between. The CDR3 is made up of 11 amino acids. The chain's CDR3 is CASSTYETQYF. CDR3 sequence (DNA): TGTGCCAGCAGTACGTATGAGACCCAGTACTTC.

The J gene is TRBJ2-7, the V gene TRBV2; D gene ambiguous. Trimming left V 1 base short and J 6 bases short, with 13 bases between. This CDR3 contains 14 residues. CDR1 is SNHLY and CDR2 is FYNNEI in the germline V gene. CDR3: CASSEEVLASEQYF. The DNA for the CDR3 is TGTGCCAGCAGTGAAGAGGTTCTTGCATCCGAGCAGTACTTC.

J is TRBJ2-6 and V is TRBV4-3; either TRBD1 or TRBD2 may fit D (5 bases each). Germline V gene data show CDR1 as LGHNA and CDR2 as YSLEER. Deletions cut 1 base from V and 4 bases from J, with 29 bases between. This CDR3 is 22 amino acids long. CDR3 sequence reads: CASSQAPSWGSAGTGGANVLTF. The CDR3 DNA follows: TGCGCCAGCAGCCAAGCGCCCTCGTGGGGATCGGCCGGGACGGGAGGGGCCAACGTCCTGACTTTC.

The J gene is TRBJ1-5, the V gene TRBV7-2; TRBD1 is a possible D gene (6 bases). This CDR3 region has 15 residues. V was trimmed by 5 bases and J by 1 base, leaving 12 bases between them. Germline CDR1 reads SGHTA; CDR2 reads FQGNSA. The CDR3 DNA reads TGTGCCAGCAGCCCGGACAGAGTCAGCAATCAGCCCCAGCATTTT. Its translation: CASSPDRVSNQPQHF. The full variable domain, completed using reference TRBV7-2 and TRBJ1-5, is GAGVSQSPSNKVTEKGKDVELRCDPISGHTALYWYRQSLGQGLEFLIYFQGNSAPDKSGLPSDRFSAERTGGSVSTLTIQRTQQEDSAVYLCASSPDRVSNQPQHFGDGTRLSIL.

The chain has TRBV30 and TRBJ1-2; D possibly corresponds to TRBD1 (5 bases). V was pared by 2 bases and J by 8 bases, with 12 bases between. This CDR3 has 12 amino acids. Germline V lookup: CDR1 GTSNPN, CDR2 SVGIG (reference sequence). CDR3 in DNA: TGTGCCTGGAGTCCGTCCGACAGAGGCTACACCTTC. It translates to CAWSPSDRGYTF.

In DNA, the CDR3 is TGTGCCAGCAGTTTATCCCCGTCGCCGGGGGTCTATGGCTACACCTTC. It specifies CASSLSPSPGVYGYTF. J is TRBJ1-2 and V is TRBV27, with D possibly TRBD1 on 5 matching bases. Trimming left V 0 bases short and J 4 bases short, with 15 bases between. The CDR3 extends over 16 amino acids. The germline gives CDR1 MNHEY, CDR2 SMNVEV (reference sequence).

The gene calls are TRBV4-3 and TRBJ2-2; TRBD1 or TRBD2 may be the D gene (6 bases each). The length of the CDR3 is 16 residues. CDR1 and CDR2 (germline): LGHNA, YSLEER. Trimming removed 0 bases from V and 5 bases from J, with 13 bases in between. The CDR3, as DNA: TGCGCCAGCAGCCAAGATCACCGGGGGCAAACCGGGGAGCTGTTTTTT. It yields the protein CASSQDHRGQTGELFF.

The chain joins TRBV30 to TRBJ2-5; D not certain. Trimming shortened V by 0 bases and J by 0 bases, and 11 bases separated the two germline ends. Germline V gene sequence: CDR1 GTSNPN, CDR2 SVGIG (reference sequence). CDR3 length: 15 amino acids. For the CDR3, the DNA is TGTGCCTGGAGTGTACTGGTAGGCTACCAAGAGACCCAGTACTTC. Its protein is CAWSVLVGYQETQYF.

The chain carries TRBV5-6 and TRBJ2-3; a possible D gene is TRBD2 (5 bases). The CDR3 sequence is 15 residues long. Germline V gene data show CDR1 as SGHDT and CDR2 as YYEEEE. V lost 1 base to trimming and J lost 1 base, with 10 bases between them. The CDR3 region is CASSLILGGTDTQYF. In DNA form, the CDR3 reads TGTGCCAGCAGCTTGATACTAGGCGGCACAGATACGCAGTATTTT.

The J gene is TRBJ2-3, the V gene TRBV5-1; D may be TRBD1 (5 bases). Germline V gene lookup returns CDR1 SGHRS and CDR2 YFSETQ. V was trimmed by 3 bases and J by 2 bases, leaving 16 bases between them. The CDR3 extends over 16 amino acids. CDR3 bases: TGCGCCAGCAGCTCCCAGGGCTCCCGCTCCACAGATACGCAGTATTTT. Translating gives CASSSQGSRSTDTQYF.